The TCR beta chain described here comes from a study of human T cells and chemical hapten exposure. Time point defined: patch test 1, 2 weeks after DPC sensitization. Treatment specified: therapeutic diphenylcyclopropenone sensitization with weekly scalp DPC. TCRdb passed the RACE reads through MiXCR, listing each CDR3 protein once. This sample has 300,000 to 400,000 distinct CDR3 sequences, with roughly 6.9% found just once. This clonotype was seen a handful of times. V trimming: 5 bases; J trimming: 4 bases; junction bases outside the gene matches: 13. Per germline, CDR1 SGHTA and CDR2 FQGNSA. The CDR3 extends over 17 amino acids.

The receptor comes from a woman under 30 with alopecia areata. Some clones in this sample may be carry-over from other donors' samples. Specimen: whole blood, collected in connection with sensitization to the hapten diphenylcyclopropenone (DPC). V gene TRBV7-2 combines with J gene TRBJ2-1, with 8 bases that match TRBD2. The CDR3 region is CASSPSSRGLVYNEQFF. As DNA, the CDR3 is TGTGCCAGCAGCCCTAGTTCCAGGGGACTAGTTTACAATGAGCAGTTCTTC.